Sequencing of this TCR beta chain was carried out in a study of shared clonotypes between healthy human individuals. Across the whole study: Each donor contributed plates that comprised three CD4 naive, three CD4 memory, two CD8 naive and one CD8 memory.

The CDR3 runs to 13 residues. V shed 9 bases and J 2 bases; nucleotides not matched to a gene: 6. Germline V gene lookup returns CDR1 KGHSH and CDR2 LQKENI. Some clones are missing from TCRdb's copy, which holds only in-frame ones; the method was immunoSEQ multiplex PCR. The table has just over 2,000,000 clones, 90% to 95% seen once. This clone was seen a handful of times. Source material: naive CD4+ T cells sorted from blood. Subset noted: CD45RA+ positively selected. The sequence was obtained from a man aged 18 to 29 in good health. The chain employs TRBV18 and TRBJ1-1; 7 bases map to TRBD1. This CDR3 is CASFGTANTEAFF. CDR3 DNA: TGTGCCAGTTTTGGGACAGCAAACACTGAAGCTTTCTTT.